The 20 T cell receptor beta chains reported below all come from one sample, sequenced in a study of shared clonotypes between healthy human individuals. Profiled with immunoSEQ multiplex PCR; TCRdb holds only in-frame clones, not every one. The top ten hold 10% to 15% of the sample, which has more than 400,000 clones, 65% to 85% seen once. The sample comprised PBMCs. All receptors derive from a woman between 35 and 50 years old in good health. Some clones in this sample may be carry-over from other donors' samples.

This rearrangement joins TRBV7-9 to TRBJ2-7; 9 bases match TRBD2. J was trimmed by 2 bases and V by 4 bases; bases with no gene match: 9. CDR3 length: 16 amino acids. From germline, CDR1 is SEHNR and CDR2 FQNEAQ (reference sequence). CDR3 amino acids: CASSWGASGKPYEQYF. CDR3 nucleotide sequence: TGTGCCAGCAGCTGGGGGGCTAGCGGGAAACCCTACGAGCAGTACTTC.

About this clone itself: This probably arose from a read error, given a far larger clone one base away. The sample has other DNA sequences that encode this CDR3 too. This chain joins TRBV7-9 and TRBJ1-1; perhaps TRBD1 as D (6 bases). Looked up from germline, CDR1 is SEHNR and CDR2 is FQNEAQ (reference sequence). This CDR3 contains 13 residues. V was clipped by 1 base and J by 4 bases, with 7 bases between them. The CDR3 region is CASSLEGGTEAFF. Written as DNA, the CDR3 is TGTGCCAGCAGCTTAGAGGGGGGCACTGAAGCTTTCTTT.

The gene calls are TRBV7-8 and TRBJ1-2; no clear D. The V and J ends lost 6 bases and 2 bases respectively, with 7 bases between them. Germline V gene data show CDR1 as SGHVS and CDR2 as FQNEAQ. The CDR3 is 12 amino acids. The CDR3 reads CASSGRNYGYTF. CDR3 nucleotides: TGTGCCAGCAGTGGCAGGAACTATGGCTACACCTTC.

This rearrangement joins TRBV27 to TRBJ2-7; TRBD2 matches 14 bases. Germline trimming cut 11 bases from V and 4 bases from J; bases unmatched to any gene: 7. The CDR3 contains 14 residues. CDR1 MNHEY and CDR2 SMNVEV come from the germline V gene (reference sequence). CDR3 region: CAAGLAGGKYEQYF. For the CDR3, the DNA is TGTGCCGCTGGACTAGCGGGAGGTAAATACGAGCAGTACTTC.

The chain links TRBV4-1 to TRBJ2-5; 10 bases agree with TRBD1. The germline V gene encodes CDR1 MGHRA and CDR2 YSYEKL. This CDR3 spans 15 amino acids. After removal of 5 bases from V and 4 bases from J, the junction contained 7 bases not matched to a gene. CDR3 nucleotide sequence: TGCGCCAGCAGCGCCTGGACAGGGGGGGTAGAGACCCAGTACTTC. Translating it yields CASSAWTGGVETQYF.

For this clone: A far larger clone is one base from this, pointing to a likely read error. Other DNA sequences in the same sample also yield this CDR3. The chain has TRBV5-6 and TRBJ2-5; no clear D. The better agreement between TRBJ2-7 and the DNA end casts doubt on the J call. Per germline, CDR1 SGHDT and CDR2 YYEEEE. This CDR3 has 15 residues. The CDR3 coding sequence is TGTGCCAGCAGCTTGTTAAGTGCACCGGCCTTCGAGCAGTACTTC. It encodes CASSLLSAPAFEQYF.

A single count supports this clone. One base separates it from a far larger clone, so it is likely a read error. This chain joins TRBV6-5 and TRBJ2-7; the D is unclear. Between the trimmed V and J ends, which lost 4 bases and 2 bases, there was a span of 3 bases. The CDR3 spans 11 residues. From germline, CDR1 is MNHEY and CDR2 SVGAGI. The CDR3 DNA follows: TGTGCCAGCAGTTCTACCTACGAGCAGTACTTC. This codes for CASSSTYEQYF.

This clone has only one observation. The rearrangement joins TRBV6-6 to TRBJ2-1, with D perhaps matching TRBD2 (6 bases). Germline V gene data show CDR1 as MNHNY and CDR2 as SVGAGI (reference sequence). V was trimmed by 2 bases and J by 6 bases, leaving 11 bases between them. There are 14 residues in the CDR3. The CDR3 loop is CASSYRTKTNEQFF. CDR3 nucleotide sequence: TGTGCCAGCAGTTACCGGACTAAAACCAATGAGCAGTTCTTC.

The DNA for the CDR3 is TGTGCCAGCAGCGAGGACAGTAATGAAAAACTGTTTTTT. As protein: CASSEDSNEKLFF. V is TRBV9 and J is TRBJ1-4, with D tentatively TRBD1 (6 bases). This CDR3 comprises 13 residues. Germline V CDR1 and CDR2: SGDLS, YYNGEE. The V end lost 3 bases, the J end lost 4 bases, and 7 bases lay between the germline ends.

The V call is TRBV28, the J call TRBJ2-7; a weak D match, TRBD1 (6 bases). The CDR3 contains 14 residues. Trimming left V 7 bases short and J 0 bases short, with 13 bases between. Germline lookup yields CDR1 MDHEN and CDR2 SYDVKM. CDR3 bases: TGTGCCAGCAAGACTCGACAGGACTCCTACGAGCAGTACTTC. It encodes CASKTRQDSYEQYF. Full variable domain (rest looked up from reference TRBV28 and TRBJ2-7): DVKVTQSSRYLVKRTGEKVFLECVQDMDHENMFWYRQDPGLGLRLIYFSYDVKMKEKGDIPEGYSVSREKKERFSLILESASTNQTSMYLCASKTRQDSYEQYFGPGTRLTVT.

The chain uses TRBV28 and TRBJ2-5; D is unresolved. Germline CDR1 reads MDHEN; CDR2 reads SYDVKM. There are 15 residues in the CDR3. The ends were cut back, 3 bases at V and 1 base at J, with 12 bases in the middle. The CDR3 DNA reads TGTGCCAGCAGTTTCCAGGACGGATCCCAAGAGACCCAGTACTTC. Its protein is CASSFQDGSQETQYF.

Worth noting for this clone: Since a far larger clone is one base different, this is likely a read error. The chain joins TRBV6-1 to TRBJ1-1, with D maybe TRBD1 (6 bases). V was shortened by 6 bases and J by 3 bases, with 11 bases between the two germline ends. The CDR3 is 13 residues long. Germline V gives CDR1 MNHNS, CDR2 SASEGT. CDR3 amino acids: CASRERGYTEAFF. CDR3 DNA: TGTGCCAGCAGGGAAAGGGGGTACACTGAAGCTTTCTTT.

This clone appeared a few times. A far more abundant clone sits one base away, making this likely a read error. Different DNA sequences within this sample yield the same CDR3. The chain uses TRBV29-1 and TRBJ1-1, with D perhaps TRBD1 (6 bases). CDR1 and CDR2 from the germline V gene are SQVTM and ANQGSEA. There are 12 residues in the CDR3. The V and J ends lost 3 bases and 5 bases respectively, with 10 bases between them. The DNA of the CDR3 is TGCAGCGTTGAGAAGGGGGGAACTGAAGCTTTCTTT. Protein product: CSVEKGGTEAFF. Complete variable domain (other parts from reference TRBV29-1 and TRBJ1-1): SAVISQKPSRDICQRGTSLTIQCQVDSQVTMMFWYRQQPGQSLTLIATANQGSEATYESGFVIDKFPISRPNLTFSTLTVSNMSPEDSSIYLCSVEKGGTEAFFGQGTRLTVV.

This clone was observed at least ten times. The chain employs TRBV28 and TRBJ1-5, with a weak D call TRBD1 (5 bases). CDR3 length: 14 amino acids. V lost 6 bases to trimming and J lost 5 bases, with 14 bases between them. Germline assignment: CDR1 MDHEN and CDR2 SYDVKM. The CDR3 sequence is CASSLSGQDQPQHF. CDR3 sequence (DNA): TGTGCCAGCAGCCTCTCAGGGCAGGATCAGCCCCAGCATTTT.

The rearrangement uses TRBV28 and TRBJ2-7, with 8 bases fitting TRBD2. V dropped 4 bases and J dropped 1; count of bases not matched to a gene: 15. Germline assignment: CDR1 MDHEN and CDR2 SYDVKM. CDR3 size: 18 residues. The CDR3 here is CASSSGADGSGSSYEQYF. The CDR3 DNA sequence: TGTGCCAGCAGTTCAGGGGCCGACGGGAGCGGGAGTTCCTACGAGCAGTACTTC.

This chain uses TRBV27 with TRBJ2-3; perhaps TRBD2 as D (6 bases). The CDR3 length is 15 residues. V shed 8 bases and J shed 0 bases, with 15 bases lying between them. In germline, CDR1 is MNHEY, CDR2 SMNVEV (reference sequence). DNA of the CDR3: TGTGCCAGCCGTAGGTTCGGGGGAAGCACAGATACGCAGTATTTT. It codes for CASRRFGGSTDTQYF.

Notes on this clone: This may come from a read error, since a much larger clone is one base off. In DNA, the CDR3 is TGTGCCAGCAGCGTTTCGTCAGGGTACGAGACCCAGTACTTC. It encodes CASSVSSGYETQYF. The chain carries TRBV9 and TRBJ2-5; perhaps TRBD1 as D (5 bases). V lost 2 bases to trimming and J lost 5 bases, with 13 bases between them. This CDR3 has 14 residues. The germline gives CDR1 SGDLS, CDR2 YYNGEE.

The sample holds a few counts of this clone. The chain uses TRBV6-9 and TRBJ2-6, with D unresolved. V was shortened by 6 bases and J by 0 bases, with 9 bases between the two germline ends. This CDR3 is built from 15 residues. The germline gives CDR1 MNHGY, CDR2 SVAAGI. The CDR3 DNA follows: TGTGCCAGCAGCTGGGCCGACTCTGGGGCCAACGTCCTGACTTTC. Protein product: CASSWADSGANVLTF.

This clone came up a few times. V is TRBV7-9 and J is TRBJ1-2; possibly TRBD1 for D (5 bases). Trimming took 5 bases from V and 4 from J, leaving 14 bases between them. This CDR3 spans 14 amino acids. CDR1 SEHNR and CDR2 FQNEAQ come from the germline V gene (reference sequence). The CDR3 DNA is TGTGCCAGCAGCCGCACCTCAGGGTTCTATGGCTACACCTTC. Its translation: CASSRTSGFYGYTF.

This clone has just a few counts. This likely traces to a read error, being one base from a far larger clone. Other DNA sequences in this sample translate to the same CDR3. The chain employs TRBV18 and TRBJ1-1; D gene unclear. Germline assignment: CDR1 KGHSH and CDR2 LQKENI. CDR3 length equals 16 residues. The CDR3 region has the DNA TGTGCCAGCTCACCAGTGTTAAGGGAGAGGAACACTGAAGCTTTCTTC. Its translation is CASSPVLRERNTEAFF.